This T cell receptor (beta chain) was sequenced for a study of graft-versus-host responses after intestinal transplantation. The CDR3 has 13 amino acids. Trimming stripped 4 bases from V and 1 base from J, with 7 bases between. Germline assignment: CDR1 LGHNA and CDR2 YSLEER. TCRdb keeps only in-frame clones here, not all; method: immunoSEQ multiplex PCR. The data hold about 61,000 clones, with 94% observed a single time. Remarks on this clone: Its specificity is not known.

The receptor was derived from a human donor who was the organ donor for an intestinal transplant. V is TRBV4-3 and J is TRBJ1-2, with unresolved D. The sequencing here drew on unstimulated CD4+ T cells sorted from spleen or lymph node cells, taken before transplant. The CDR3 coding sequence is TGCGCCAGCAGCCGACGGGGTAACTATGGCTACACCTTC. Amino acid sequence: CASSRRGNYGYTF.